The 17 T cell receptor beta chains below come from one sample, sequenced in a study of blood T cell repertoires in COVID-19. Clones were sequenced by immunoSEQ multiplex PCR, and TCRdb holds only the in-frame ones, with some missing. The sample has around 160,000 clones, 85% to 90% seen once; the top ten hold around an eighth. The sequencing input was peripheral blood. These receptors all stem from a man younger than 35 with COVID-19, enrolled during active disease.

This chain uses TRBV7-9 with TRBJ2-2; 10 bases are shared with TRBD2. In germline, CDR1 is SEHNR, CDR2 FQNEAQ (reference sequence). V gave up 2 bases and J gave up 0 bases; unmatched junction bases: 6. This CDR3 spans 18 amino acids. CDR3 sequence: CASSLSETSGSNTGELFF. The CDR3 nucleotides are TGTGCCAGCAGCTTAAGCGAGACTAGCGGGTCGAACACCGGGGAGCTGTTTTTT. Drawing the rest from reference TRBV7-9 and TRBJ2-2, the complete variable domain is DTGVSQNPRHKITKRGQNVTFRCDPISEHNRLYWYRQTLGQGPEFLTYFQNEAQLEKSRLLSDRFSAERPKGSFSTLEIQRTEQGDSAMYLCASSLSETSGSNTGELFFGEGSRLTVL.

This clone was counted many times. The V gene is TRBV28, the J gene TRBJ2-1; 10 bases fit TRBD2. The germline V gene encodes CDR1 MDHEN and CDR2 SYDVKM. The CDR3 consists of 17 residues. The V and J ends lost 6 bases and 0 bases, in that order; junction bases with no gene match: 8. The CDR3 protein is CASRLGLATSSYNEQFF. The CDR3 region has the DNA TGTGCCAGCAGACTGGGACTAGCGACGAGCTCCTACAATGAGCAGTTCTTC.

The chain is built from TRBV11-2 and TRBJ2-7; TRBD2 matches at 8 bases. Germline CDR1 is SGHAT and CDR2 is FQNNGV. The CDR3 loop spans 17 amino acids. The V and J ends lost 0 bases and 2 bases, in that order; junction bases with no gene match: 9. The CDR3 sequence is CASSLDYGGTRPYEQYF. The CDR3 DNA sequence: TGTGCCAGCAGCTTAGATTATGGAGGGACTAGGCCCTACGAGCAGTACTTC. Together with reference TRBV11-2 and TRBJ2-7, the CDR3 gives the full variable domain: EAGVAQSPRYKIIEKRQSVAFWCNPISGHATLYWYQQILGQGPKLLIQFQNNGVVDDSQLPKDRFSAERLKGVDSTLKIQPAKLEDSAVYLCASSLDYGGTRPYEQYFGPGTRLTVT.

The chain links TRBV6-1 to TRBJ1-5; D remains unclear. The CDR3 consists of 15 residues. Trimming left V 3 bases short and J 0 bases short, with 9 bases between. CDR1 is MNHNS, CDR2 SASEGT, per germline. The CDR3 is CASSEGRHSNQPQHF. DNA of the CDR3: TGTGCCAGCAGTGAGGGCAGACATAGCAATCAGCCCCAGCATTTT.

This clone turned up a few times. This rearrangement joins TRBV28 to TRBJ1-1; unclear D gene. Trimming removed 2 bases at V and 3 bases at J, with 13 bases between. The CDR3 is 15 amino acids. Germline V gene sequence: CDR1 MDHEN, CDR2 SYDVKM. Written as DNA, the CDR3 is TGTGCCAGCAGTTTAGGACCGGGGTCTTACACTGAAGCTTTCTTT. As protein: CASSLGPGSYTEAFF.

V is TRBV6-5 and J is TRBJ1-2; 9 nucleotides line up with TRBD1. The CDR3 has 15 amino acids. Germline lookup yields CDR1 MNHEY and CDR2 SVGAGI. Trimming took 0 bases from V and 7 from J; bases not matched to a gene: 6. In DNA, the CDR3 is TGTGCCAGCAGTTACTCCGGGACAGGGATCTCTGGCTACACCTTC. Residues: CASSYSGTGISGYTF.

The CDR3 DNA sequence: TGCGCCACCTCCCTAGGGGGCGACTACAATGAGCAGTTCTTC. This codes for CATSLGGDYNEQFF. The V call is TRBV5-1, the J call TRBJ2-1, with 7 bases identical to TRBD1. This CDR3 is built from 14 residues. The germline gives CDR1 SGHRS, CDR2 YFSETQ. V dropped 9 bases and J dropped 3; count of bases not matched to a gene: 9.

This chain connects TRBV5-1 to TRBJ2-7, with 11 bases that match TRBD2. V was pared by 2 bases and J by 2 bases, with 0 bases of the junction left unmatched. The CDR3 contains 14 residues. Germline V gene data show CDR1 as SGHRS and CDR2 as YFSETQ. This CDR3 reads CASSFSGRAYEQYF. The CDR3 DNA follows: TGCGCCAGCAGCTTTAGCGGGAGGGCCTACGAGCAGTACTTC.

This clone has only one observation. The CDR3 sequence: CASSRSDRVNTGELFF. CDR3 coding DNA: TGTGCCAGCAGTCGATCCGACAGGGTGAACACCGGGGAGCTGTTTTTT. The chain is built from TRBV28 and TRBJ2-2, with 7 nucleotides matching TRBD1. J lost 1 base, V lost 5 bases, and 7 bases had no gene match. Germline CDR1 reads MDHEN; CDR2 reads SYDVKM. CDR3 length: 16 residues.

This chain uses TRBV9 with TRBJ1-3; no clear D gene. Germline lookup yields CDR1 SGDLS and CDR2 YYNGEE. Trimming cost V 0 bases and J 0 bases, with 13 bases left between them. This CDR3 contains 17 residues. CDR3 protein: CASSVVPTGSSGNTIYF. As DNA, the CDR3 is TGTGCCAGCAGCGTAGTCCCCACGGGAAGCTCTGGAAACACCATATATTTT. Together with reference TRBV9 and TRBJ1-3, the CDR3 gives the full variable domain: DSGVTQTPKHLITATGQRVTLRCSPRSGDLSVYWYQQSLDQGLQFLIQYYNGEERAKGNILERFSAQQFPDLHSELNLSSLELGDSALYFCASSVVPTGSSGNTIYFGEGSWLTVV.

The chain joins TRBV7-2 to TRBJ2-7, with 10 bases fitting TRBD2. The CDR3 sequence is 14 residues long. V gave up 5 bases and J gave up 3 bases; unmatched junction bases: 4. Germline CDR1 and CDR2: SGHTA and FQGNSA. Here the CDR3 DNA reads TGTGCCAGCAGCGGGGCTAGCGGGGGCTACGAGCAGTACTTC. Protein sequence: CASSGASGGYEQYF.

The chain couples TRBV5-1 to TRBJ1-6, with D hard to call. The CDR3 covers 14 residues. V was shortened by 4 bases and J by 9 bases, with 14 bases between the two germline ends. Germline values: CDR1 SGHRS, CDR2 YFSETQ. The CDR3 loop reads CASSLGGVSSPLHF. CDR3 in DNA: TGCGCCAGCAGCCTCGGAGGTGTCAGTTCACCCCTCCACTTT.

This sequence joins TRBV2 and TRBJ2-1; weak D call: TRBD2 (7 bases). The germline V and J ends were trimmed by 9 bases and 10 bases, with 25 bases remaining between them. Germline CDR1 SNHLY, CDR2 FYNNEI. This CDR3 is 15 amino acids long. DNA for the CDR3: TGTGCCAGTCTAAGGGGGGGAGGGCCACCCGGGGAGCAGTTCTTC. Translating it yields CASLRGGGPPGEQFF. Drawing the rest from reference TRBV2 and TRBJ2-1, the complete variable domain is EPEVTQTPSHQVTQMGQEVILRCVPISNHLYFYWYRQILGQKVEFLVSFYNNEISEKSEIFDDQFSVERPDGSNFTLKIRSTKLEDSAMYFCASLRGGGPPGEQFFGPGTRLTVL.

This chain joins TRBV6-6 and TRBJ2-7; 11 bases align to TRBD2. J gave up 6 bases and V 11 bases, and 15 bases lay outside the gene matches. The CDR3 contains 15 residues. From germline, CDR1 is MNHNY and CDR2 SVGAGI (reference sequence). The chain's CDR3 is CASTGTSGRTREQYF. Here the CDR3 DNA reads TGTGCCTCAACCGGGACTAGCGGCCGCACCCGCGAGCAGTACTTC.

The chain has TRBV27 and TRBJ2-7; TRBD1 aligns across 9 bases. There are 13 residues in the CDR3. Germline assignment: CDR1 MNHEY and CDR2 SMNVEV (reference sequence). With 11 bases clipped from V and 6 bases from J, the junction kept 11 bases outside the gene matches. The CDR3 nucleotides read TGTGCCCCCAAAGAGACAGGGGGTTTCGAGCAGTACTTC. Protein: CAPKETGGFEQYF.

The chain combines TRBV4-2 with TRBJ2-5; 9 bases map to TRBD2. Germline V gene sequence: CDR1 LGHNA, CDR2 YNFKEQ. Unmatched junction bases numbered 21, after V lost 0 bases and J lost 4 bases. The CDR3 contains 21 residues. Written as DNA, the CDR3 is TGTGCCAGCAGCCAAGAAGGACTCGGCCATCCAGTAGCGGGAGCACCAGAGACCCAGTACTTC. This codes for CASSQEGLGHPVAGAPETQYF.

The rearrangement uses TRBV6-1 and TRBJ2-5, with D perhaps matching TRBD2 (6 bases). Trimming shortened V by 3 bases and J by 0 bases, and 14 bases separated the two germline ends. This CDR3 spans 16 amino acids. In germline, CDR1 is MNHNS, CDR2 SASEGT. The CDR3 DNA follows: TGTGCCAGCAGTGAGCCCCGACTAGTGTACCAAGAGACCCAGTACTTC. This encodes CASSEPRLVYQETQYF.